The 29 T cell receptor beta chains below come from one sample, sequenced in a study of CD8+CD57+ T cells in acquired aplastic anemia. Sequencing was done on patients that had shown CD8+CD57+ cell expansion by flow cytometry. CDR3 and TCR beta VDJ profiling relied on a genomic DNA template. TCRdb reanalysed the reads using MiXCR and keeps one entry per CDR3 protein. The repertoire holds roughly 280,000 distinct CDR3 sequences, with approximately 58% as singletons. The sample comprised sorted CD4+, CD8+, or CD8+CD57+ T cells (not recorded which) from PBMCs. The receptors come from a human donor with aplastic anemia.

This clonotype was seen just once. The CDR3 spells CASSASGRLGQYF. Written as DNA, the CDR3 is TGTGCCAGCAGCGCTAGCGGGAGATTGGGGCAGTACTTC. This chain joins TRBV7-9 and TRBJ2-7; 10 bases align to TRBD2. This CDR3 is 13 amino acids long. V shed 5 bases, J shed 9 bases, and the junction held 7 bases outside the gene matches. Germline loops: CDR1 SEHNR, CDR2 FQNEAQ (reference sequence).

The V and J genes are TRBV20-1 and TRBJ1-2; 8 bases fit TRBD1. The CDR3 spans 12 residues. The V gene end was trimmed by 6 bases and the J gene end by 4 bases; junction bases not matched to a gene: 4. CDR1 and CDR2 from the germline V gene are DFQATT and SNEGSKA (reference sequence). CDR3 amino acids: CSARQGSYGYTF. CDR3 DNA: TGCAGTGCAAGACAGGGGTCCTATGGCTACACCTTC.

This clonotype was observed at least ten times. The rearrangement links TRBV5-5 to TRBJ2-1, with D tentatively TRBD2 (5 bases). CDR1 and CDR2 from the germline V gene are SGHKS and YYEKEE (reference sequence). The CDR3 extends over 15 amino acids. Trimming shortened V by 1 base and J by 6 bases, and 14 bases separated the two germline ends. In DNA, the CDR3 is TGTGCCAGCAGCTTGTTCGGGATTGAGGGCAATGAGCAGTTCTTC. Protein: CASSLFGIEGNEQFF.

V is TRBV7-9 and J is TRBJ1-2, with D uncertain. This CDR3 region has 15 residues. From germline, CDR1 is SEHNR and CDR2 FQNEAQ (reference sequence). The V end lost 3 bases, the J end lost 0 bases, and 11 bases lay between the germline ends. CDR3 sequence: CASSLNGNTNYGYTF. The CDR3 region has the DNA TGTGCCAGCAGCTTGAACGGGAACACTAACTATGGCTACACCTTC.

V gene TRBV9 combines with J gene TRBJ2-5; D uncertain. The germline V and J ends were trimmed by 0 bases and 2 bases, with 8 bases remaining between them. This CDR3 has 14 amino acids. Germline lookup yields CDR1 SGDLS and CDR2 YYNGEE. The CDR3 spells CASSVADGQETQYF. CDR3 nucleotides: TGTGCCAGCAGCGTAGCGGACGGGCAAGAGACCCAGTACTTC.

The CDR3 DNA follows: TGTGCCAGCAGTGTAGGGGACTACGCCAGGCGGGAGACCCAGTACTTC. Translation gives CASSVGDYARRETQYF. V and J are TRBV25-1 and TRBJ2-5, with 7 bases identical to TRBD2. Germline CDR1 is MGHDK and CDR2 is SYGVNS. The CDR3 is 16 amino acids. V gave up 4 bases and J gave up 5 bases; unmatched junction bases: 13.

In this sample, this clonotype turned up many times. DNA of the CDR3: TGCGCCAGCAGCTTGGGCGGGAGGGCCGACAATGAGCAGTTCTTC. Translating gives CASSLGGRADNEQFF. This chain links TRBV5-1 with TRBJ2-1; 9 bases align to TRBD2. The CDR3 totals 15 residues. Germline V gene lookup returns CDR1 SGHRS and CDR2 YFSETQ. V shed 0 bases and J 5 bases; nucleotides not matched to a gene: 3.

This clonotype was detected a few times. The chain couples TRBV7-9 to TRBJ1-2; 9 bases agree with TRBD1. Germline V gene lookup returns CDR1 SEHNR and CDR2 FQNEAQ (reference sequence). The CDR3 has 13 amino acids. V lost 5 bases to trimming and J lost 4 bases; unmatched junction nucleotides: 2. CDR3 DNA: TGTGCCAGCAGCGCGGGACAGGGCTATGGCTACACCTTC. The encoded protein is CASSAGQGYGYTF.

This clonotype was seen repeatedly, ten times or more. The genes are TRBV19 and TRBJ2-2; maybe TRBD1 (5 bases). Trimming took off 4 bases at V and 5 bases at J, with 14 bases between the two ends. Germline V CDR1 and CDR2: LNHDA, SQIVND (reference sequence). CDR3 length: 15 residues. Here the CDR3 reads CASSRGIQGTGELFF. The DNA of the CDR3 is TGTGCCAGTAGTAGAGGCATCCAGGGAACCGGGGAGCTGTTTTTT.

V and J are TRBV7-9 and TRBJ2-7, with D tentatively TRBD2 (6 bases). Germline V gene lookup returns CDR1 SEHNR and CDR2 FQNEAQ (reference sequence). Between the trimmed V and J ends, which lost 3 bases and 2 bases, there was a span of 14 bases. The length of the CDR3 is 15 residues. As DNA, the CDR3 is TGTGCCAGCAGCTTGGTCGCGGGGTTCCCCTACGAGCAGTACTTC. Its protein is CASSLVAGFPYEQYF.

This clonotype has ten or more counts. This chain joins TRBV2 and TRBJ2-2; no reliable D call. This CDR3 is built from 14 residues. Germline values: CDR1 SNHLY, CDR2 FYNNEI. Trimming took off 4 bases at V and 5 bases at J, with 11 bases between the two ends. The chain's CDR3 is CASSATGRTGELFF. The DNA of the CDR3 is TGTGCCAGCAGTGCGACCGGTCGGACCGGGGAGCTGTTTTTT.

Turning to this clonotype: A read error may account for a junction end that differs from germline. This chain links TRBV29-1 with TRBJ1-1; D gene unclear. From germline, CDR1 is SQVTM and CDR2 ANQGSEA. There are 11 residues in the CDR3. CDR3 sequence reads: CSVYRNTEAFF. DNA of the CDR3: TGCAGCGTTTATAGGAACACCGAAGCTTTCTTT.

Here the CDR3 DNA reads TGCGCCAGCAGTGATAAGTGGGGACAGGGGGCGAACTATGGCTACACCTTC. Protein product: CASSDKWGQGANYGYTF. This chain uses TRBV10-1 with TRBJ1-2, with 12 bases identical to TRBD1. After removal of 3 bases from V and 2 bases from J, the junction contained 7 bases not matched to a gene. The CDR3 is 17 residues long. Germline V lookup: CDR1 WNHNN, CDR2 SYGVQD (reference sequence).

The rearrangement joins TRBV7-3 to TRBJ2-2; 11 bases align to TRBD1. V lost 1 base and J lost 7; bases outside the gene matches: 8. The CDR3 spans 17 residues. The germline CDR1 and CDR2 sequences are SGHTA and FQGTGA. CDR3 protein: CASSLNPGQGVYGELFF. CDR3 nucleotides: TGTGCCAGCAGCTTAAACCCGGGACAGGGGGTTTACGGGGAGCTGTTTTTT.

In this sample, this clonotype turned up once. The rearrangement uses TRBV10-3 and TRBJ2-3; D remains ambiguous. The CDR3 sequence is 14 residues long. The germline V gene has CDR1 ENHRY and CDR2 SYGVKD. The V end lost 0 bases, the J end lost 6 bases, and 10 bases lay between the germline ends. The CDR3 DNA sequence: TGTGCCATCAGTGAGTCATGGCAGAGGGATACGCAGTATTTT. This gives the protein CAISESWQRDTQYF.

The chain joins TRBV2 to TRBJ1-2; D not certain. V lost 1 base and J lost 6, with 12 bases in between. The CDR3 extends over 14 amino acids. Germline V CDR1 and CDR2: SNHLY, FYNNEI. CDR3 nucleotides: TGTGCCAGCAGTGAAGACGTAGGAACAGATGGCTACACCTTC. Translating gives CASSEDVGTDGYTF.

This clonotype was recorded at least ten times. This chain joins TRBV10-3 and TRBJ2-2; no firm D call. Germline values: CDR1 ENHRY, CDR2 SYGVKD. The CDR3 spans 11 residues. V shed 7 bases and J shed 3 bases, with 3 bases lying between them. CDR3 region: CAIMDTGELFF. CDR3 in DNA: TGTGCCATCATGGACACCGGGGAGCTGTTTTTT.

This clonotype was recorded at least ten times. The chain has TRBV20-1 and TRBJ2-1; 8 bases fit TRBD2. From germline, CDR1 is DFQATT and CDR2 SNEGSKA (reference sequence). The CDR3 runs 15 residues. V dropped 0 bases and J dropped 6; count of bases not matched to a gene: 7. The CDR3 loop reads CSARDSRLALNEQFF. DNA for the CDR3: TGCAGTGCTAGAGATTCGAGACTAGCGCTCAATGAGCAGTTCTTC.

The CDR3: CASSRQGKGTGELFF. The CDR3 DNA reads TGTGCCAGCAGCCGGCAGGGTAAAGGGACCGGGGAGCTGTTTTTT. The genes are TRBV7-9 and TRBJ2-2; a weak D match, TRBD1 (5 bases). V was trimmed by 5 bases and J by 5 bases, leaving 15 bases between them. CDR3 size: 15 residues. Germline V gene sequence: CDR1 SEHNR, CDR2 FQNEAQ (reference sequence).

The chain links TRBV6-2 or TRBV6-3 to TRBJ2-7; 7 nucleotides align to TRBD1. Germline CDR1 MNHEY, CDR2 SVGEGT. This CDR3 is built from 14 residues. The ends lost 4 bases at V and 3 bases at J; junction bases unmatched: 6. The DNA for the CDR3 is TGTGCCAGCAGTTCCGTCGGACAGGTCTACGAGCAGTACTTC. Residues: CASSSVGQVYEQYF.

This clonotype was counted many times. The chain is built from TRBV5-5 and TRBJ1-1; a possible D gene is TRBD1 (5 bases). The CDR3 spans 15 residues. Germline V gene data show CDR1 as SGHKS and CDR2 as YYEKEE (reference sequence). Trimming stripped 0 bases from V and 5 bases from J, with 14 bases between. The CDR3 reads CASSLAWGGGTEAFF. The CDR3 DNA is TGTGCCAGCAGCTTGGCTTGGGGGGGTGGGACTGAAGCTTTCTTT.

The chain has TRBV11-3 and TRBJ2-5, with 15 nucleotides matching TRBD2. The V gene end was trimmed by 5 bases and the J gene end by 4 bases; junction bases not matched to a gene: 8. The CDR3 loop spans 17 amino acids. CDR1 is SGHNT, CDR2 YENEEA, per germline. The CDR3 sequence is CASSPGTSGRIVETQYF. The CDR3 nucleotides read TGTGCCAGCAGCCCCGGGACTAGCGGGAGGATAGTAGAGACCCAGTACTTC. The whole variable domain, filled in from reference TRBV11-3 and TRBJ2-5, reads EAGVVQSPRYKIIEKKQPVAFWCNPISGHNTLYWYLQNLGQGPELLIRYENEEAVDDSQLPKDRFSAERLKGVDSTLKIQPAELGDSAVYLCASSPGTSGRIVETQYFGPGTRLLVL.

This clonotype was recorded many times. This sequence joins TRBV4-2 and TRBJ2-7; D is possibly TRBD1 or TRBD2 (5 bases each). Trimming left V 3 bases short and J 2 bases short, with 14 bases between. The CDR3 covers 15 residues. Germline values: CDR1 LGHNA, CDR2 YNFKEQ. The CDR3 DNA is TGTGCCAGCAGCCAGAGCAGGGACCGGACCTACGAGCAGTACTTC. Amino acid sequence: CASSQSRDRTYEQYF.

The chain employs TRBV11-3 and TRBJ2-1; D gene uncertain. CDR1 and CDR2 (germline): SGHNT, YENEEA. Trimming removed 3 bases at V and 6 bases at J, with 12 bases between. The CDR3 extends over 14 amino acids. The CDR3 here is CASSFIRTANEQFF. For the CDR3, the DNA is TGTGCCAGCAGCTTTATACGGACCGCCAATGAGCAGTTCTTC.

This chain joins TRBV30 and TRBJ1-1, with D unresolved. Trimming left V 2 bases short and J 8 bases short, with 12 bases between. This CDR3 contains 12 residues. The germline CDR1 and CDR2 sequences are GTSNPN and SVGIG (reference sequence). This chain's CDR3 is CAWSPLTLEAFF. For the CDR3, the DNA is TGTGCCTGGAGTCCATTAACACTGGAAGCTTTCTTT.

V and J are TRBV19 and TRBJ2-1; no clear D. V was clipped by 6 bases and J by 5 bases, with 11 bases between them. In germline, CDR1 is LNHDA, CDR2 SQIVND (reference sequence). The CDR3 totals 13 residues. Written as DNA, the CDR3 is TGTGCCAGTAGCACCGGGTTCAACAATGAGCAGTTCTTC. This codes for CASSTGFNNEQFF. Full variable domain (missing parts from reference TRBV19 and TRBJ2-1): DGGITQSPKYLFRKEGQNVTLSCEQNLNHDAMYWYRQDPGQGLRLIYYSQIVNDFQKGDIAEGYSVSREKKESFPLTVTSAQKNPTAFYLCASSTGFNNEQFFGPGTRLTVL.

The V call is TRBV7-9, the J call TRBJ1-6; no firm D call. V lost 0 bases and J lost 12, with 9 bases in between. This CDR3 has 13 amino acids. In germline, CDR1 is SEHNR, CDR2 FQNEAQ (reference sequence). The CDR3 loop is CASSLALVQPLHF. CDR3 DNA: TGTGCCAGCAGCTTAGCGCTGGTTCAACCCCTCCACTTT.

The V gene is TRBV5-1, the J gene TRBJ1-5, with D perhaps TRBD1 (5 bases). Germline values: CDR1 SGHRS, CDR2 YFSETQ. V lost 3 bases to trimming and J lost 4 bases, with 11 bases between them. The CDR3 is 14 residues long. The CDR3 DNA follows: TGCGCCAGCAGCTCCGGGACTGCAAATCAGCCCCAGCATTTT. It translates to CASSSGTANQPQHF.

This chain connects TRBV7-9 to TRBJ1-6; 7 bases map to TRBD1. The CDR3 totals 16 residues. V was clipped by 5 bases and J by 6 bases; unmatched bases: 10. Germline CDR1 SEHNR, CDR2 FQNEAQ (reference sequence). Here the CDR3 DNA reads TGTGCCAGCAGCGGGCCGCCCGGGACAGCTAATTCACCCCTCCACTTT. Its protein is CASSGPPGTANSPLHF.